A selection of T cell receptor beta chains follows, all from one sample in a study of blood T cell repertoires in COVID-19. Generated by immunoSEQ multiplex PCR, the TCRdb table keeps only in-frame clones and is missing some. Counted here are roughly 240,000 clones, 86% occurring once; the ten biggest clones make up about 3.6%. Material: peripheral blood. The receptors derive from a man in his late teens or twenties with active or convalescent COVID-19. The CDR3 runs from the conserved cysteine through the conserved F or W. Fields, in order: CDR3 protein, CDR3 DNA, J gene, V gene, clone size, D gene. D genes are given only for firm matches. The listing skips clone size in some rows; elsewhere it reads once, few, many or a size class.

CAGYRGPNTGELFF,TGTGCCGGCTACAGGGGGCCGAACACCGGGGAGCTGTTTTTT,TRBJ2-2,TRBV30,.,TRBD1
CASSLRGEGSDTQYF,TGTGCCAGCAGCTTACGGGGGGAGGGTTCAGATACGCAGTATTTT,TRBJ2-3,TRBV7-6,.,TRBD2
CASSFWAGAPQETQYF,TGTGCCAGCAGCTTTTGGGCGGGAGCCCCACAGGAGACCCAGTACTTC,TRBJ2-5,TRBV11-3,.,TRBD2
CASSLGRVDGYTF,TGCGCCAGTTCTCTTGGCAGGGTCGATGGCTACACCTTC,TRBJ1-2,TRBV10-1,.,.
CASSYSAGLTDTQYF,TGTGCCAGCAGTTACTCGGCAGGGCTCACAGATACGCAGTATTTT,TRBJ2-3,TRBV6-2/TRBV6-3,.,.
CASSTGVDNQPQHF,TGTGCCAGCAGCACAGGGGTGGACAATCAGCCCCAGCATTTT,TRBJ1-5,TRBV5-6,.,TRBD1
CASSLVSENEQFF,TGTGCCAGCAGCTTAGTATCGGAGAATGAGCAGTTCTTC,TRBJ2-1,TRBV13,.,.
CSATGGRAGANVLTF,TGCAGCGCGACAGGGGGCAGAGCTGGGGCCAACGTCCTGACTTTC,TRBJ2-6,TRBV29-1,.,TRBD1
CASSIIGIEKLFF,TGTGCCAGTAGTATTATCGGGATCGAAAAACTATTTTTT,TRBJ1-4,TRBV19,.,.
CASSTGGQTEAFF,TGTGCCAGTAGTACCGGGGGGCAGACTGAAGCTTTCTTT,TRBJ1-1,TRBV19,.,.
CASSLPGTEEAFF,TGTGCCAGCAGCTTACCCGGGACAGAGGAAGCTTTCTTT,TRBJ1-1,TRBV11-2,once,TRBD1
CASSYPQAGGGEQYF,TGTGCCAGCAGTTACCCCCAAGCGGGAGGGGGCGAGCAGTACTTC,TRBJ2-7,TRBV6-5,.,TRBD2
CASSGQGFSGANVLTF,TGTGCCAGCAGCGGGCAGGGATTCTCTGGGGCCAACGTCCTGACTTTC,TRBJ2-6,TRBV2,many,.
CASSQPGGPSYGYTF,TGCGCCAGCAGCCAACCGGGTGGCCCGAGCTATGGCTACACCTTC,TRBJ1-2,TRBV4-1,.,.
CAISDLGGSGNTIYF,TGTGCCATCAGTGACCTGGGGGGAAGTGGAAACACCATATATTTT,TRBJ1-3,TRBV10-3,.,.
CASSFQGIYGYTF,TGTGCCAGCAGTTTTCAGGGTATCTATGGCTACACCTTC,TRBJ1-2,TRBV27,.,.
CASSVDPSGAYEQYF,TGTGCCAGCAGCGTAGACCCTAGCGGGGCCTACGAGCAGTACTTC,TRBJ2-7,TRBV9,.,TRBD2
CASSAGTGTDTQYF,TGCGCCAGCAGCGCCGGGACTGGCACAGATACGCAGTATTTT,TRBJ2-3,TRBV5-1,.,.
CASSVGGGIGTGELFF,TGTGCCAGCAGCGTAGGAGGTGGTATCGGCACCGGGGAGCTGTTTTTT,TRBJ2-2,TRBV9,.,.
CASFDRDFNEQFF,TGTGCCAGCTTCGACCGGGACTTCAATGAGCAGTTCTTC,TRBJ2-1,TRBV2,.,.
CASTTFGGDTQYF,TGTGCCAGCACCACCTTTGGGGGGGATACGCAGTATTTT,TRBJ2-3,TRBV28,few,.
CAKEEQFF,TGCGCCAAAGAGGAGCAGTTCTTC,TRBJ2-1,TRBV5-1,.,.
CASSRTVNQPQHF,TGTGCCAGCAGCCGGACAGTGAATCAGCCCCAGCATTTT,TRBJ1-5,TRBV6-4,.,.
CASSSSGTLNTGELFF,TGTGCCAGCAGCTCGTCCGGGACACTGAACACCGGGGAGCTGTTTTTT,TRBJ2-2,TRBV5-5,.,.
CAWSVLSGQPQHF,TGTGCCTGGAGTGTCTTATCGGGTCAGCCCCAGCATTTT,TRBJ1-5,TRBV30,.,.
CASSLGQGYNSPLHF,TGTGCCAGCAGTTTAGGACAGGGTTATAATTCACCCCTCCACTTT,TRBJ1-6,TRBV27,.,TRBD1
CASSEGTSGGIAETQYF,TGTGCCAGCAGCGAAGGGACTAGCGGGGGAATAGCAGAGACCCAGTACTTC,TRBJ2-5,TRBV9,.,TRBD2
CASSLAGDRVF,TGCGCCAGCAGCTTGGCCGGGGACAGGGTTTTT,TRBJ2-3,TRBV5-1,.,TRBD1
CASQTSQGSGEQYF,TGTGCCAGCCAGACGTCACAGGGTTCCGGCGAGCAGTACTTC,TRBJ2-7,TRBV28,.,.
CASSIRGSQVQTQYF,TGTGCCAGTAGTATACGGGGGTCCCAAGTACAGACCCAGTACTTC,TRBJ2-5,TRBV19,.,.
CATSPPAGAGEQYF,TGTGCCACCAGCCCTCCAGCAGGGGCCGGCGAGCAGTACTTC,TRBJ2-7,TRBV15,few,.
CASSFEDREKDTQYF,TGTGCCAGCAGTTTCGAGGACAGAGAAAAGGATACGCAGTATTTT,TRBJ2-3,TRBV28,.,.
CASSNPQHTEAFF,TGTGCCAGCAGTAACCCACAGCACACTGAAGCTTTCTTT,TRBJ1-1,TRBV6-5,.,.
CASSFTGATTGELFF,TGTGCCAGCAGTTTTACAGGGGCGACCACCGGGGAGCTGTTTTTT,TRBJ2-2,TRBV6-1,once,TRBD1
CASSLLRGLPYEQYF,TGTGCCAGCAGCCTCCTCAGGGGGCTCCCCTACGAGCAGTACTTC,TRBJ2-7,TRBV5-5,.,TRBD1
CASSPGQGVGYGYTF,TGTGCCAGCTCTCCGGGACAGGGGGTCGGCTATGGCTACACCTTC,TRBJ1-2,TRBV18,.,TRBD1
CTSSHSKGDSEQFF,TGCACCAGCAGCCATAGTAAGGGGGATAGTGAGCAGTTCTTC,TRBJ2-1,TRBV1,.,.
CASSFLAGVYNEQFF,TGTGCCAGCAGTTTTCTCGCGGGAGTTTACAATGAGCAGTTCTTC,TRBJ2-1,TRBV27,.,TRBD2
CATLSGNTIYF,TGTGCCACTCTCTCTGGAAACACCATATATTTT,TRBJ1-3,TRBV19,.,.
CASRLTGDEQFF,TGTGCCAGCAGGCTGACAGGGGATGAGCAGTTCTTC,TRBJ2-1,TRBV2,.,TRBD1
CASRIGGTTSTEAFF,TGTGCCAGCAGGATTGGCGGGACTACTAGCACTGAAGCTTTCTTT,TRBJ1-1,TRBV28,.,.
CASSLGGVRGYEQYF,TGTGCCAGCAGTCTGGGGGGGGTCAGGGGCTACGAGCAGTACTTC,TRBJ2-7,TRBV28,.,.
CASSQDGYTF,TGTGCCAGCAGCCAGGATGGCTACACCTTC,TRBJ1-2,TRBV7-9,.,.
CASRGANSYEQYF,TGTGCCAGCCGCGGGGCAAACTCCTACGAGCAGTACTTC,TRBJ2-7,TRBV28,few,.
CASSYRGNTEAFF,TGTGCCAGCAGTTACAGGGGGAATACTGAAGCTTTCTTT,TRBJ1-1,TRBV6-5,.,.
CASGTGQGANEAFF,TGTGCCAGCGGAACGGGACAGGGGGCAAATGAAGCTTTCTTT,TRBJ1-1,TRBV7-2,.,TRBD1
CASTMGLLSGEQYF,TGCGCCAGCACCATGGGCCTGCTTAGTGGTGAGCAGTACTTC,TRBJ2-7,TRBV5-1,.,.
CASSEVGTGVTEAFF,TGTGCCAGCAGTGAGGTAGGGACAGGGGTCACTGAAGCTTTCTTT,TRBJ1-1,TRBV6-1,.,TRBD1